The 5 T cell receptor beta chains presented below share a single source sample, sequenced in a study of shared clonotypes between healthy human individuals. The data were produced by immunoSEQ multiplex PCR, yet TCRdb's version contains in-frame clones alone and is incomplete. The data show about 2.2 million clones, around 93% seen once. CD45RO-negative, CCR7-positively selected cells formed the naive CD8 fraction, excluding terminally differentiated effector memory CD45RA+ cells. The sequenced sample was naive CD8+ T cells from PBMCs. The source of these receptors is a man younger than 30 in good health. Some clones in this sample may be carry-over from other donors' samples.

The rearrangement uses TRBV11-3 and TRBJ2-2, with D possibly matching TRBD1 (6 bases). The CDR3 runs to 14 residues. V lost 2 bases to trimming and J lost 6 bases, with 10 bases between them. From germline, CDR1 is SGHNT and CDR2 YENEEA. CDR3 in amino acids: CASSLPRGSGELFF. Written as DNA, the CDR3 is TGTGCCAGCAGCTTACCTAGGGGGTCCGGGGAGCTGTTTTTT.

The chain joins TRBV27 to TRBJ2-5; TRBD2 agrees at 12 bases. V lost 2 bases to trimming and J lost 5 bases; unmatched junction nucleotides: 12. The V gene's germline CDR1 is MNHEY and CDR2 SMNVEV (reference sequence). The CDR3 has 18 amino acids. The CDR3 nucleotides read TGTGCCAGCAGTTTAGGGCTAGCGGGAGGGCAGCGCTGGGAGACCCAGTACTTC. Translated, it gives CASSLGLAGGQRWETQYF.

Comments on this clone: Compared with germline, one end of the junction differs, possibly owing to a read error. The chain carries TRBV28 and TRBJ1-1, with no clear D. There are 12 residues in the CDR3. CDR1 and CDR2 from the germline V gene are MDHEN and SYDVKM. The CDR3 coding sequence is TGTGTCAGCAGTTTGCGCTACGATGAAGCTTTCTTT. This gives the protein CVSSLRYDEAFF.

The rearrangement links TRBV10-3 to TRBJ1-1; D is possibly TRBD1 (6 bases). This CDR3 is 14 amino acids long. Looked up from germline, CDR1 is ENHRY and CDR2 is SYGVKD. The germline V and J ends were trimmed by 6 bases and 6 bases, with 17 bases remaining between them. The CDR3 protein is CAIRGGRAGAEAFF. The CDR3 coding sequence is TGTGCCATCAGGGGGGGCAGGGCCGGCGCTGAAGCTTTCTTT.

This chain connects TRBV7-6 to TRBJ2-7; 9 bases agree with TRBD1. The germline CDR1 and CDR2 sequences are SGHVS and FNYEAQ. This CDR3 has 16 residues. J was trimmed by 2 bases and V by 0 bases; bases with no gene match: 5. CDR3 in amino acids: CASSLAPTGGTYEQYF. DNA for the CDR3: TGTGCCAGCAGCTTAGCCCCGACAGGGGGTACCTACGAGCAGTACTTC.